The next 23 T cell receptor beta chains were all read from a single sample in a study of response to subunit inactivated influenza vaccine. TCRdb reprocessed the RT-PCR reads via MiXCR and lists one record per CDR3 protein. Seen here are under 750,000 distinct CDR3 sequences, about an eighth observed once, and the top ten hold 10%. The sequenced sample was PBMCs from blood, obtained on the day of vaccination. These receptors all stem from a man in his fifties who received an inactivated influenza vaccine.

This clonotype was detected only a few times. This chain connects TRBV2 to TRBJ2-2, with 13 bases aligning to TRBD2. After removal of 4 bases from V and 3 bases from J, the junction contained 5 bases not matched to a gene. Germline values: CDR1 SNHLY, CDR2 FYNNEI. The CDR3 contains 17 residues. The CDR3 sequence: CASSGLAGGRYTGELFF. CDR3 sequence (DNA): TGTGCCAGCAGTGGACTAGCGGGGGGCAGGTACACCGGGGAGCTGTTTTTT.

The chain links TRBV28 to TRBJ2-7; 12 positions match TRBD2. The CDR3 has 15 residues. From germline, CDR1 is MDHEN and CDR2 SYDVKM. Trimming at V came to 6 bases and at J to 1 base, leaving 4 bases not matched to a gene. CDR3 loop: CASSYLAGGSYEQYF. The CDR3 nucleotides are TGTGCCAGCAGCTACCTAGCGGGAGGGTCCTACGAGCAGTACTTC.

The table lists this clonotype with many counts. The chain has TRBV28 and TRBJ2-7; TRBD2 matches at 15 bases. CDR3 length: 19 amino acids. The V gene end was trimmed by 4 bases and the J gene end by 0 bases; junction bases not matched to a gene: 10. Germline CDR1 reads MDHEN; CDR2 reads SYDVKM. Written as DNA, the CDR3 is TGTGCCAGCAGTTGGGTAGGACTAGCGGGAGGGTCGAGCTCCTACGAGCAGTACTTC. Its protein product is CASSWVGLAGGSSSYEQYF.

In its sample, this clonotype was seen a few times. CDR3 in amino acids: CASSDRGDEQYF. The DNA for the CDR3 is TGTGCCAGCAGTGACAGGGGGGACGAGCAGTACTTC. This chain joins TRBV2 and TRBJ2-7; D perhaps matches TRBD1 (7 bases). The CDR3 consists of 12 residues. Trimming cost V 3 bases and J 5 bases, with 8 bases left between them. CDR1 and CDR2 (germline): SNHLY, FYNNEI.

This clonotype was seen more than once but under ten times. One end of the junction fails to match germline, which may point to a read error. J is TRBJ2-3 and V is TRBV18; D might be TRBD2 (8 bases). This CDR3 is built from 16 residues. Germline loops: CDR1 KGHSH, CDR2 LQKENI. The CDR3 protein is CASSPLTGGGTDTQYF. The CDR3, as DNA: TGTGCCAGCTCACCCCTAACGGGAGGGGGCACGGATACGCAGTATTTT.

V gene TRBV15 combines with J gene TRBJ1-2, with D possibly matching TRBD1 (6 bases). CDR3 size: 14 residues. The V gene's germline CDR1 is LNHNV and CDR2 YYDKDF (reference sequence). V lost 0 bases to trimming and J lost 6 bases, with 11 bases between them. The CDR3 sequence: CATSRDRTVNGYTF. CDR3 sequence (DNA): TGTGCCACCAGCAGAGATAGGACAGTAAATGGCTACACCTTC.

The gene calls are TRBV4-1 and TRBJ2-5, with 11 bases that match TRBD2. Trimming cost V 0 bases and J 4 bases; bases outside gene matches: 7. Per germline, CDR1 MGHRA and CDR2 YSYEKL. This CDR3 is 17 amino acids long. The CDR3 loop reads CASSQDLLLAGAETQYF. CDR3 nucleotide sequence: TGCGCCAGCAGCCAAGATTTGTTACTAGCGGGAGCAGAGACCCAGTACTTC.

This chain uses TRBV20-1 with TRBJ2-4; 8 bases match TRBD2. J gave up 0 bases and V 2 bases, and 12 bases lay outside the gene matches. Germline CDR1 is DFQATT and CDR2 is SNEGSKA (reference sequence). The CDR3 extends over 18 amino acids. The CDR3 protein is CSARTGAGVLLAKNIQYF. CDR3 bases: TGCAGTGCTAGAACTGGAGCGGGAGTTTTGCTAGCCAAAAACATTCAGTACTTC.

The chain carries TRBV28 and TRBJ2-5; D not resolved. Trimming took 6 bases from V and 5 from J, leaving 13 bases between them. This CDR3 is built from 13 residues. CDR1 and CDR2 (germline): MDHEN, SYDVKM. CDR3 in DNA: TGTGCCAGCAGCCGTAGAACCCCGGAGACCCAGTACTTC. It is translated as CASSRRTPETQYF.

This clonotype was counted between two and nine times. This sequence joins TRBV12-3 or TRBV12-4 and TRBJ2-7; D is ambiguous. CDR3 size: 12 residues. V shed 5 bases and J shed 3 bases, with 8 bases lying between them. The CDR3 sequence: CASSNDGYEQYF. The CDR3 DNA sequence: TGTGCCAGCAGTAACGACGGCTACGAGCAGTACTTC.

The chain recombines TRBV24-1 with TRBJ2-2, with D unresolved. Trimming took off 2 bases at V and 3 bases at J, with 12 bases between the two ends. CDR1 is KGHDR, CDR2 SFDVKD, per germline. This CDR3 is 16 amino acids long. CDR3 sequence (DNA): TGTGCCACCAGTGATTGGGCAGCCCCGGACACCGGGGAGCTGTTTTTT. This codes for CATSDWAAPDTGELFF.

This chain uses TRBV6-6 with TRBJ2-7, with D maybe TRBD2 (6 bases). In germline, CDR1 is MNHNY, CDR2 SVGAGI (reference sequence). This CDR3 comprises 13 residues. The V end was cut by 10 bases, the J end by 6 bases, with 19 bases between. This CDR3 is CATGDIGRGEQYF. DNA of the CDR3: TGTGCCACGGGAGACATAGGCCGAGGCGAGCAGTACTTC.

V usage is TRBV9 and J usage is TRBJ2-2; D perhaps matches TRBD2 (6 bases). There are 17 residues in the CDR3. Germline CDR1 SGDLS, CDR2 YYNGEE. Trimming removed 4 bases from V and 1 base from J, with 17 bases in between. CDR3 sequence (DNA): TGTGCCAGCAGCCTCGAAGGACTAAGGGGGAACACCGGGGAGCTGTTTTTT. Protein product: CASSLEGLRGNTGELFF.

The DNA of the CDR3 is TGCAGTGCAGGGGACAACGAGCAGTACTTC. As protein: CSAGDNEQYF. The rearrangement uses TRBV20-1 and TRBJ2-7, with D perhaps TRBD1 (6 bases). V was shortened by 6 bases and J by 5 bases, with 8 bases between the two germline ends. Germline assignment: CDR1 DFQATT and CDR2 SNEGSKA (reference sequence). This CDR3 contains 10 residues.

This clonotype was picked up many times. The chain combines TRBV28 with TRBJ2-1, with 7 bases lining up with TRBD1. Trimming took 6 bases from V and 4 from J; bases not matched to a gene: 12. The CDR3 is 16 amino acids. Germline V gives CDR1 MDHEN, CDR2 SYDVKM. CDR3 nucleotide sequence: TGTGCCAGCAGCCATGCAAGAGGGGGCCCTTACAATGAGCAGTTCTTC. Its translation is CASSHARGGPYNEQFF.

CDR3 bases: TGTGCCAGCAGCCCTAGGACAGACAATGAGCAGTTCTTC. This sequence encodes CASSPRTDNEQFF. This chain links TRBV5-4 with TRBJ2-1; weak D call: TRBD1 (6 bases). In germline, CDR1 is SGHNT, CDR2 YYREEE (reference sequence). Trimming left V 4 bases short and J 5 bases short, with 10 bases between. The CDR3 has 13 amino acids.

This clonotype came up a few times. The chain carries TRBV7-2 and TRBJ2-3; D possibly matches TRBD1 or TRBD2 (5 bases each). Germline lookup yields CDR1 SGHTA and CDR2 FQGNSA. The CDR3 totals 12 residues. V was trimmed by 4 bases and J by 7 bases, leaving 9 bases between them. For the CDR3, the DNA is TGTGCCAGCAGCTGGGACCCCAATACGCAGTATTTT. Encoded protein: CASSWDPNTQYF. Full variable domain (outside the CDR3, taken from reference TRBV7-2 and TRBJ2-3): GAGVSQSPSNKVTEKGKDVELRCDPISGHTALYWYRQSLGQGLEFLIYFQGNSAPDKSGLPSDRFSAERTGGSVSTLTIQRTQQEDSAVYLCASSWDPNTQYFGPGTRLTVL.

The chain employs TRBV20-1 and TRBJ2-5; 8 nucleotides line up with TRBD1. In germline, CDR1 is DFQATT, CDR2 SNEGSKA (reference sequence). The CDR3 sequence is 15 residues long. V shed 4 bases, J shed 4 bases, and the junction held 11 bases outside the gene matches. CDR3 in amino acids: CSANTMDRAGETQYF. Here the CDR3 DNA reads TGCAGTGCTAATACCATGGACAGGGCCGGAGAGACCCAGTACTTC.

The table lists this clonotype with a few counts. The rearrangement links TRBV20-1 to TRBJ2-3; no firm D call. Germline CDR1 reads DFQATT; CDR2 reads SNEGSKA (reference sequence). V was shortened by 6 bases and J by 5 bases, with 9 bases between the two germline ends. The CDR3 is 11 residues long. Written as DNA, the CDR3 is TGCAGTGCCCTAGGTGGAGATACGCAGTATTTT. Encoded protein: CSALGGDTQYF.

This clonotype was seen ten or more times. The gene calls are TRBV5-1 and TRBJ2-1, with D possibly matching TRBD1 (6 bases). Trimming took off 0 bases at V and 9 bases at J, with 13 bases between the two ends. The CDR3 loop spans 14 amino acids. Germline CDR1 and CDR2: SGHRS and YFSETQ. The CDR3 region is CASSLDRALSEQFF. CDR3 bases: TGCGCCAGCAGCTTGGACAGGGCGTTAAGTGAGCAGTTCTTC.

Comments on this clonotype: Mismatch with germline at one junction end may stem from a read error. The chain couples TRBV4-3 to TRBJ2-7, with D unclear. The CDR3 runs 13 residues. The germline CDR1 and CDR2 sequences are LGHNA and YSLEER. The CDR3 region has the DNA TGCGCCAGCAGCCAAGATTTTTCGTACGAGCAGCACTTC. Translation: CASSQDFSYEQHF.

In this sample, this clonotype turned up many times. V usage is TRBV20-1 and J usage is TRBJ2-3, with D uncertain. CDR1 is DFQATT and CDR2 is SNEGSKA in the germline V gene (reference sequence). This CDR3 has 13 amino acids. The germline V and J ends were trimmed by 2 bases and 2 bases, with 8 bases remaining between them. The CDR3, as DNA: TGCAGTGCTAGATCGCAGAACACAGATACGCAGTATTTT. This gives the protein CSARSQNTDTQYF.

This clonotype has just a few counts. The CDR3 DNA follows: TGTGCCAGCAGCCCCTGGACTAGCGGTGGTGAGACCCAGTACTTC. It is translated as CASSPWTSGGETQYF. The chain joins TRBV14 to TRBJ2-5; 10 positions match TRBD2. V trimming: 4 bases; J trimming: 5 bases; junction bases outside the gene matches: 7. Germline loops: CDR1 SGHDN, CDR2 FVKESK. The CDR3 totals 15 residues.